These 30 T cell receptor beta chains were all obtained from the same sample, sequenced in a study of molecular identifiers for immune sequencing clone quantification. TCRdb redid the calling of the PCR reads with MiXCR, one entry per CDR3 protein. The sample lists approximately 54,000 distinct CDR3 sequences; about 23% were seen once. Material: naive CD8+ T cells from blood, with Jurkat cell RNA spiked in. Subset denoted: FACS-sorted CD8+CD4-CCR7+CD45RA+ naive T cells. The source of these receptors is a human donor in good health. Some libraries in this study had Jurkat cell RNA spiked in.

This clonotype appeared many times. This chain links TRBV30 with TRBJ2-5, with D perhaps matching TRBD1 (6 bases). The CDR3 runs to 14 residues. The germline CDR1 and CDR2 sequences are GTSNPN and SVGIG (reference sequence). The V and J ends lost 1 base and 5 bases respectively, with 14 bases between them. This CDR3 is CAWSDYREKETQYF. In DNA form, the CDR3 reads TGTGCCTGGAGTGATTACAGGGAGAAGGAGACCCAGTACTTC.

This clonotype showed up many times. The rearrangement joins TRBV3-1 to TRBJ2-7; TRBD2 matches 7 bases. This CDR3 region has 14 residues. V gave up 2 bases and J gave up 7 bases; unmatched junction bases: 8. The germline V gene encodes CDR1 LGHDT and CDR2 YNNKEL (reference sequence). The CDR3 DNA reads TGTGCCAGCAGCCAACAGGGACTACCTGGGGAGCAGTACTTC. Its translation: CASSQQGLPGEQYF.

In the case of this clonotype: Possible read error: a much larger clone is one base away. The V gene is TRBV15, the J gene TRBJ2-5; no clear D. V shed 3 bases and J shed 2 bases, with 13 bases lying between them. The CDR3 spans 15 residues. CDR1 is LNHNV, CDR2 YYDKDF, per germline (reference sequence). CDR3 DNA sequence: TGTGCCACCAGCAGGGAAGGTAGAAATCAAGAGACCCAGTACTTC. Protein: CATSREGRNQETQYF.

This clonotype came up a few times. The chain links TRBV4-3 to TRBJ1-6; D unresolved. The CDR3 spans 19 residues. Germline V gives CDR1 LGHNA, CDR2 YSLEER. V was clipped by 0 bases and J by 3 bases, with 18 bases between them. DNA for the CDR3: TGCGCCAGCAGCCAAGATCGGCAGGTTTCCTCCCTCTATAATTCACCCCTCCACTTT. It specifies CASSQDRQVSSLYNSPLHF.

This clonotype appeared many times. The chain couples TRBV12-5 to TRBJ2-5, with D possibly being TRBD2 (5 bases). CDR1 and CDR2 from the germline V gene are LGHNT and FRNRAP. Trimming shortened V by 0 bases and J by 0 bases, and 14 bases separated the two germline ends. This CDR3 region has 17 residues. The DNA of the CDR3 is TGTGCTAGTGGTTTGGTACGGGATTCGGACTACCAAGAGACCCAGTACTTC. Amino acids: CASGLVRDSDYQETQYF.

This clonotype was detected many times. The J gene is TRBJ2-3, the V gene TRBV11-2; D is undetermined. V was trimmed by 5 bases and J by 3 bases, leaving 6 bases between them. The CDR3 length is 12 residues. The germline CDR1 and CDR2 sequences are SGHAT and FQNNGV. CDR3 loop: CASSPETDTQYF. The CDR3 DNA sequence: TGTGCCAGCAGCCCGGAAACAGATACGCAGTATTTT.

This clonotype was recorded many times. The chain's CDR3 is CASRTGPEAFF. The CDR3 bases are TGTGCCAGCAGGACAGGGCCTGAAGCTTTCTTT. The chain recombines TRBV2 with TRBJ1-1; 7 bases agree with TRBD1. The CDR3 extends over 11 amino acids. V was pared by 6 bases and J by 6 bases, with 1 base of the junction left unmatched. Germline CDR1 and CDR2: SNHLY and FYNNEI.

Many counts were recorded for this clonotype. The chain uses TRBV5-1 and TRBJ2-7; the match to TRBD1 covers 9 bases. The CDR3 extends over 14 amino acids. Germline V gives CDR1 SGHRS, CDR2 YFSETQ. The V gene end was trimmed by 1 base and the J gene end by 4 bases; junction bases not matched to a gene: 3. The CDR3 here is CASSLTGGAYEQYF. The CDR3 region has the DNA TGCGCCAGCAGCTTGACAGGGGGCGCGTACGAGCAGTACTTC.

This clonotype has ten or more counts. V and J are TRBV6-5 and TRBJ1-6, with 9 bases aligning to TRBD1. The CDR3 covers 15 residues. Germline CDR1 and CDR2: MNHEY and SVGAGI. The V and J ends lost 6 bases and 5 bases, in that order; junction bases with no gene match: 5. The CDR3, as DNA: TGTGCCAGCAGGGGACAGGGAATCGATAATTCACCCCTCCACTTT. It translates to CASRGQGIDNSPLHF.

This clonotype has at least ten counts. This chain connects TRBV27 to TRBJ2-7; no firm D call. The CDR3 is 14 amino acids. From germline, CDR1 is MNHEY and CDR2 SMNVEV (reference sequence). Trimming took 3 bases from V and 3 from J, leaving 12 bases between them. CDR3 residues: CASSFRQTIYEQYF. In DNA, the CDR3 is TGTGCCAGCAGTTTCCGGCAGACGATCTACGAGCAGTACTTC.

This clonotype was counted at least ten times. The V and J genes are TRBV6-5 and TRBJ1-5; D not resolved. Germline V gene lookup returns CDR1 MNHEY and CDR2 SVGAGI. CDR3 length: 16 residues. Deletions cut 6 bases from V and 6 bases from J, with 21 bases between. The CDR3 nucleotides read TGTGCCAGCAGCCCCCACGACATGACGACGGGTCAGCCCCAGCATTTT. Its translation is CASSPHDMTTGQPQHF.

The sample holds many counts of this clonotype. The CDR3, as DNA: TGTGCCAGCAGCCCTCAGGGGGGAGGATACGAGCAGTACTTC. This gives the protein CASSPQGGGYEQYF. The J gene is TRBJ2-7, the V gene TRBV7-9, with a weak D call TRBD1 (7 bases). The V gene's germline CDR1 is SEHNR and CDR2 FQNEAQ (reference sequence). V was trimmed by 5 bases and J by 4 bases, leaving 15 bases between them. The CDR3 extends over 14 amino acids.

With regard to this clonotype: Since a much larger clone is just one base distant, this may be a read error. The rearrangement links TRBV6-2 or TRBV6-3 to TRBJ2-7; D perhaps matches TRBD2 (5 bases). The CDR3 is 12 residues long. Germline values: CDR1 MNHEY, CDR2 SVGEGT. As DNA, the CDR3 is TGTGCCTGCAGCTCTACTAGCTACGAGCAGTACTTC. Amino acid sequence: CACSSTSYEQYF.

This clonotype was counted at least ten times. The rearrangement links TRBV9 to TRBJ2-7; 8 nucleotides line up with TRBD2. CDR1 is SGDLS and CDR2 is YYNGEE in the germline V gene. J lost 6 bases, V lost 4 bases, and 9 bases had no gene match. CDR3 length: 14 residues. CDR3 DNA sequence: TGTGCCAGCAGCCCTTATTTGGCGGGGGGCGAGCAGTACTTC. It specifies CASSPYLAGGEQYF.

In the case of this clonotype: At one end, the junction sequence differs from germline, possibly due to a read error. V and J are TRBV5-4 and TRBJ2-3, with D unclear. The CDR3 is 16 residues long. Germline loops: CDR1 SGHNT, CDR2 YYREEE (reference sequence). The CDR3 sequence is CTSSLAELYGTDTQYF. DNA for the CDR3: TGTACCAGCAGCTTGGCCGAGTTATATGGTACAGATACGCAGTATTTT.

There are many counts of this clonotype. J is TRBJ2-5 and V is TRBV2; D unresolved. Germline assignment: CDR1 SNHLY and CDR2 FYNNEI. Trimming took 5 bases from V and 0 from J, leaving 7 bases between them. CDR3 length: 13 residues. The DNA for the CDR3 is TGTGCCAGCAGTACAGAGCACCAAGAGACCCAGTACTTC. It specifies CASSTEHQETQYF. The whole variable domain, filled in from reference TRBV2 and TRBJ2-5, reads EPEVTQTPSHQVTQMGQEVILRCVPISNHLYFYWYRQILGQKVEFLVSFYNNEISEKSEIFDDQFSVERPDGSNFTLKIRSTKLEDSAMYFCASSTEHQETQYFGPGTRLLVL.

Concerning this clonotype itself: The junction departs from the called germline gene at one end, perhaps through a read error. The chain joins TRBV12-3 or TRBV12-4 to TRBJ2-7; 8 bases match TRBD1. The CDR3 runs to 15 residues. CDR3 DNA: TGTGCCAGCAGCCTAGGGGCAGGGGGCAGTTACGAGCAGTGCTTC. Residues: CASSLGAGGSYEQCF.

This clonotype was seen many times. The chain recombines TRBV6-2 or TRBV6-3 with TRBJ2-2; possibly TRBD1 for D (6 bases). Germline V gives CDR1 MNHEY, CDR2 SVGEGT. V gave up 6 bases and J gave up 1 base, with 15 bases separating them. The CDR3 runs 16 residues. In DNA, the CDR3 is TGTGCCAGCAGATCCCCGGGACACCAGAACACCGGGGAGCTGTTTTTT. Translated, it gives CASRSPGHQNTGELFF.

This clonotype occurred many times. The V call is TRBV14, the J call TRBJ2-5, with 7 bases aligning to TRBD1. Germline CDR1 reads SGHDN; CDR2 reads FVKESK. V was clipped by 6 bases and J by 0 bases; unmatched bases: 4. The CDR3 extends over 14 amino acids. The CDR3 spells CASRGQANQETQYF. CDR3 DNA: TGTGCCAGCAGAGGACAGGCGAACCAAGAGACCCAGTACTTC.

At least ten counts were recorded for this clonotype. This sequence joins TRBV2 and TRBJ2-7; TRBD1 matches 10 bases. Looked up from germline, CDR1 is SNHLY and CDR2 is FYNNEI. This CDR3 is built from 13 residues. Trimming took 7 bases from V and 5 from J; bases not matched to a gene: 5. The CDR3, as DNA: TGTGCCAGCATCTGGGACAGGGGCCACGAGCAGTACTTC. The encoded protein is CASIWDRGHEQYF.

This clonotype was seen repeatedly, ten times or more. V and J are TRBV27 and TRBJ1-2; D might be TRBD1 (6 bases). Germline V gives CDR1 MNHEY, CDR2 SMNVEV (reference sequence). This CDR3 contains 13 residues. The V end lost 5 bases, the J end lost 1 base, and 8 bases lay between the germline ends. CDR3 region: CASSTGFNYGYTF. The CDR3 coding sequence is TGTGCCAGCAGTACAGGGTTTAACTATGGCTACACCTTC.

This clonotype was seen at least ten times. The rearrangement uses TRBV28 and TRBJ1-5; D is possibly TRBD1 (5 bases). Germline V gene lookup returns CDR1 MDHEN and CDR2 SYDVKM. This CDR3 has 17 amino acids. Trimming cost V 7 bases and J 0 bases, with 19 bases left between them. The CDR3: CASNFNGGGYSNQPQHF. The DNA of the CDR3 is TGTGCCAGCAACTTCAATGGGGGAGGATATAGCAATCAGCCCCAGCATTTT.

A note on this clonotype: A much bigger clone sits one base away, suggesting this may be a read error. The chain recombines TRBV30 with TRBJ2-5; D is unresolved. The CDR3 contains 10 residues. Looked up from germline, CDR1 is GTSNPN and CDR2 is SVGIG (reference sequence). This CDR3 is CARSRETQYF. The CDR3 DNA follows: TGTGCCCGGAGTCGAGAGACCCAGTACTTC.

The table lists this clonotype with many counts. One junction end disagrees with the germline gene, perhaps due to a read error. The chain links TRBV4-3 to TRBJ2-4; D may be TRBD1 or TRBD2 (5 bases each). Germline lookup yields CDR1 LGHNA and CDR2 YSLEER. This CDR3 has 16 amino acids. The CDR3 DNA reads as TGCGCCAGCAGCCAAGACTTGCAGGGAGCCAACAACATTCAGTACTTC. Translated, it gives CASSQDLQGANNIQYF.

A note on this clonotype: A much bigger clone sits one base away, suggesting this may be a read error. The chain uses TRBV7-2 and TRBJ2-1; possible D gene TRBD1, 6 bases. CDR1 is SGHTA, CDR2 FQGNSA, per germline. V dropped 5 bases and J dropped 3 bases, with 11 bases sitting between them. This CDR3 region has 14 residues. The CDR3 is CASSPDRVYNEQFF. CDR3 bases: TGTGCCAGCAGCCCGGACAGAGTCTACAATGAGCAGTTCTTC.

In this sample, this clonotype turned up many times. The chain is built from TRBV7-9 and TRBJ1-5, with 8 bases aligning to TRBD1. J gave up 2 bases and V 5 bases, and 8 bases lay outside the gene matches. Germline loops: CDR1 SEHNR, CDR2 FQNEAQ (reference sequence). This CDR3 region has 16 residues. The CDR3 is CASSDGTGFGNQPQHF. The CDR3, as DNA: TGTGCCAGCAGCGATGGGACAGGTTTTGGCAATCAGCCCCAGCATTTT. The entire variable domain, with the rest obtained from reference TRBV7-9 and TRBJ1-5, is as follows: DTGVSQNPRHKITKRGQNVTFRCDPISEHNRLYWYRQTLGQGPEFLTYFQNEAQLEKSRLLSDRFSAERPKGSFSTLEIQRTEQGDSAMYLCASSDGTGFGNQPQHFGDGTRLSIL.

This clonotype showed up many times. CDR3 coding DNA: TGCGCCAGCAGCCAAGACTGGGGGACAAATGAGCCCCAGCATTTT. Its translation is CASSQDWGTNEPQHF. This sequence joins TRBV4-1 and TRBJ1-5; a weak D match, TRBD1 (6 bases). The germline V and J ends were trimmed by 0 bases and 8 bases, with 14 bases remaining between them. This CDR3 has 15 amino acids. Germline loops: CDR1 MGHRA, CDR2 YSYEKL.

As concerns this clonotype: A much larger clone sits a single nucleotide away, making a read error possible. This sequence joins TRBV4-1 and TRBJ1-5; the D is unclear. CDR1 is MGHRA, CDR2 YSYEKL, per germline. This CDR3 region has 15 residues. The V end was cut by 3 bases, the J end by 5 bases, with 14 bases between. CDR3 sequence (DNA): TGCGCCAGCAGCCATTATTGGAGGACGGATCAGCCCCAGCATTTT. It encodes CASSHYWRTDQPQHF.

This clonotype has ten or more counts. The V and J genes are TRBV29-1 and TRBJ2-2; D may be TRBD1 or TRBD2 (6 bases each). Germline V lookup: CDR1 SQVTM, CDR2 ANQGSEA. The CDR3 extends over 14 amino acids. V was trimmed by 4 bases and J by 5 bases, leaving 14 bases between them. As DNA, the CDR3 is TGCAGCGTTGTATGGGGGGCTCGGACCGGGGAGCTGTTTTTT. As protein: CSVVWGARTGELFF.

At least ten counts were recorded for this clonotype. This chain joins TRBV6-5 and TRBJ2-7; D might be TRBD1 (6 bases). The CDR3 covers 13 residues. The germline V and J ends were trimmed by 5 bases and 2 bases, with 10 bases remaining between them. Germline lookup yields CDR1 MNHEY and CDR2 SVGAGI. The CDR3 bases are TGTGCCAGCAGTCGGACAGAGGCCTACGAGCAGTACTTC. Translated, it gives CASSRTEAYEQYF.